These 9 T cell receptor beta chains were sequenced from one sample in a study of T cell repertoires and HLA-DP antigens. The repertoire was sequenced with immunoSEQ multiplex PCR; TCRdb's copy has only in-frame clones and lacks some. The sample records about 110,000 clones, around 93% being singletons. Antigen specificity for these receptors is unknown. The specimen was CD4+ T cells from PBMCs. The receptors derive from a woman in her late teens or twenties in good health and CMV-seronegative.

To note about this clone: One junction end disagrees with the germline gene, perhaps due to a read error. The J gene is TRBJ1-1, the V gene TRBV6-5; D possibly corresponds to TRBD1 (5 bases). The CDR3 runs to 15 residues. The germline CDR1 and CDR2 sequences are MNHEY and SVGAGI. This chain's CDR3 is CASSLGRAGNPEAFF. The DNA of the CDR3 is TGTGCCAGCAGTTTAGGGCGGGCAGGGAACCCTGAAGCTTTCTTT.

The gene calls are TRBV7-2 and TRBJ2-6; the D is unclear. Germline V gene sequence: CDR1 SGHTA, CDR2 FQGNSA. V lost 3 bases to trimming and J lost 2 bases, with 8 bases between them. The CDR3 sequence is 15 residues long. The CDR3 is CASSFKGTGANVLTF. The CDR3 DNA reads TGTGCCAGCAGCTTCAAGGGTACTGGGGCCAACGTCCTGACTTTC.

The chain uses TRBV7-6 and TRBJ2-1; D is unclear. V lost 2 bases and J lost 4, with 18 bases in between. This CDR3 has 17 residues. Germline-derived CDR1 and CDR2 are SGHVS and FNYEAQ. CDR3 nucleotides: TGTGCCAGCAGCTTAAGGCAGCGCACCTTTCCTTACAATGAGCAGTTCTTC. Residues: CASSLRQRTFPYNEQFF.

The rearrangement joins TRBV7-9 to TRBJ2-4, with TRBD1 as a possible D gene (6 bases). Trimming left V 5 bases short and J 0 bases short, with 14 bases between. CDR3 length: 16 residues. The germline V gene encodes CDR1 SEHNR and CDR2 FQNEAQ (reference sequence). The CDR3 DNA reads TGTGCCAGCAGCCCGCGACAGGAACTAGCCAAAAACATTCAGTACTTC. It codes for CASSPRQELAKNIQYF. Complete variable domain (other parts from reference TRBV7-9 and TRBJ2-4): DTGVSQNPRHKITKRGQNVTFRCDPISEHNRLYWYRQTLGQGPEFLTYFQNEAQLEKSRLLSDRFSAERPKGSFSTLEIQRTEQGDSAMYLCASSPRQELAKNIQYFGAGTRLSVL.

This chain links TRBV9 with TRBJ2-3; maybe TRBD1 (6 bases). Germline V CDR1 and CDR2: SGDLS, YYNGEE. V lost 1 base and J 3 bases, leaving 9 bases between the germline ends. CDR3 size: 14 residues. The CDR3 DNA sequence: TGTGCCAGCAGCGTATTTAGGGGGACAGATACGCAGTATTTT. This sequence encodes CASSVFRGTDTQYF.

The chain recombines TRBV28 with TRBJ2-1; D possibly corresponds to TRBD2 (7 bases). The CDR3 is made up of 15 amino acids. The germline V gene has CDR1 MDHEN and CDR2 SYDVKM. Trimming left V 6 bases short and J 7 bases short, with 19 bases between. CDR3 DNA sequence: TGTGCCAGCAGCACCGGTGGGGGGGCGAGAAATGAGCAGTTCTTC. It encodes CASSTGGGARNEQFF.

The chain couples TRBV6-5 to TRBJ2-5; TRBD1 matches at 7 bases. V trimming: 6 bases; J trimming: 7 bases; junction bases outside the gene matches: 8. This CDR3 is 13 amino acids long. Germline loops: CDR1 MNHEY, CDR2 SVGAGI. The CDR3 DNA reads as TGTGCCAGCAGCTCCGGACAGGTCACGACCCAGTACTTC. This encodes CASSSGQVTTQYF.

This chain links TRBV5-6 with TRBJ1-3; tentatively, D is TRBD1 (5 bases). CDR1 SGHDT and CDR2 YYEEEE come from the germline V gene. The CDR3 is made up of 14 amino acids. V shed 4 bases and J shed 2 bases, with 10 bases lying between them. CDR3 nucleotide sequence: TGTGCCAGCAGCCGGTGGGGGGCTGGAAACACCATATATTTT. This encodes CASSRWGAGNTIYF.

The chain recombines TRBV7-9 with TRBJ1-1; D is uncertain. The ends were cut back, 2 bases at V and 1 base at J, with 8 bases in the middle. Germline V CDR1 and CDR2: SEHNR, FQNEAQ (reference sequence). The CDR3 extends over 14 amino acids. The CDR3 DNA is TGTGCCAGCAGCTTATGGGGTGAGAACACTGAAGCTTTCTTT. This gives the protein CASSLWGENTEAFF.